This TCR beta chain derives from a study of cytomegalovirus exposure and HLA in healthy donors (dated by TCRdb to between 2016 and 2019). Background on the whole study: According to an earlier analysis of 450 to 650 of the donors, about 190 million T cells yielded 117 million unique TCR beta sequences and about 280 Gb of sequence data. About 310 gigabases of sequencing data and approximately 80 million unique TCR sequences were included in an early release covering about 700 HLA-typed donors. Of the roughly 400 genotyped donors, roughly 85% fell in the genetic ancestry cluster associated with self-reported Caucasian donors. The study aimed to test whether signatures of past pathogen exposure could be identified by cataloging public T cell receptors. Using immunosequencing, the study profiled T cell repertoires from about 650 subjects and related those repertoires to cytomegalovirus serostatus. A separate validation cohort of 100 to 150 different subjects was used in addition to the roughly 640-subject first cohort. To predict cytomegalovirus infection status, the study brought together high-throughput TCR immunosequencing, statistical association of individual TCRs with disease status, and machine learning. A later analysis re-analyzed previously published TCR beta repertoires from roughly 690 donors and added high-resolution HLA genotyping to study TCR occurrence patterns. In the later analysis, no new phenotypic data were used to find candidate immune exposures; instead, reliance was placed on TCR beta sequences and their occurrence across donors. In an earlier analysis of roughly 540 of the donors, high-throughput TCR beta sequencing was used to judge whether each TCR beta V gene segment behaved as functional or pseudogenic. Donor age, sex, ethnicity and CMV serostatus were compiled together with the repertoire data. In a later genetic analysis, genome-wide SNP genotypes for about three fifths of the roughly 670 donors were used, and that subset was treated as a discovery cohort. All discovery cohort repertoires had been generated on a single sequencing platform. Both class I and class II loci were covered by HLA typing, at four-digit resolution. Typing coverage differed by locus: A, B, C, DRB1 and DQB1 were typed in roughly 620-640 donors, DQA1 in about 560, DPA1 in 600 to 610, and DPB1 in 472. A handful of DR-DQ haplotypes were handled as single units for association and clustering because linkage in the cohort was strong. Across some 400 genotyped donors of the cohort, an average of roughly 230,000 unique TCR beta nucleotide sequences per donor were sequenced, and roughly a sixth of those sequences were non-productive.

The cohort comprised several hundred healthy bone marrow donors. At the time of sampling, every cohort member was nominally healthy, though immune exposures that went unrecorded were likely present. The donor was CMV seropositive and belonged to the group of more than 250 seropositive cohort members. A peripheral blood sample was collected from each donor, and TCR beta sequencing was performed on peripheral blood mononuclear cells. Genomic DNA extraction from the blood cell samples was performed with the Qiagen DNeasy Blood Extraction Kit. For this clone: This receptor's antigen is unknown. Base qualities are not at hand, and no much larger clone is one base apart.

CDR1 SGHVS and CDR2 FNYEAQ were looked up in the germline V gene. The CDR3, cysteine through phenylalanine, is 15 amino acids long. Here the CDR3 DNA is all that survives: 45 bases in frame from base 1. For this chain, trimming is 6 bases at the V end and 2 bases at the J end, and the number of junction bases without a gene match is 7. Broad study findings and their caveats: When HLA alleles, especially DR and DQ, strongly co-occurred, TCR associations were difficult to assign to individual alleles. Sequencing depth was assumed to be roughly uniform across donors in the presence/absence analyses, though that assumption may not hold. A later genetic analysis associated a missense DCLRE1C variant with V-gene and J-gene trimming of TCR beta chains, and an independent cohort replicated the association. The authors suggested that the approach could potentially be extended to other disease states and immunological phenotypes. The study gave a list of over 150 TCR beta chains associated with cytomegalovirus. A later analysis found that most CMV-associated TCR beta chains appeared HLA-restricted, with HLA associations seemingly driven largely by CMV exposure. Broadly in line with IMGT annotations, most TCR beta V segments showed up in productive rearrangements about 87% or about 30% of the time in an earlier analysis of around 550 of the donors. The 87-base-pair reads could not distinguish some IMGT-functional V segments, including TRBV6-2 and TRBV6-3, so those segments were excluded. Correlated functional status among segregating V segments might be attributable to linkage disequilibrium, but an unknown experimental factor could not be ruled out. Because counts were too low, approximately 18 rarely observed V segments, including chromosome 9 orphons, were excluded from the earlier analysis of fewer than 650 of the donors. A further reported finding was that TCR beta sequences accurately predicted the HLA-A and HLA-B alleles for most subjects in the first cohort. Most TCR sequences were observed very rarely across donors, whereas some public TCRs were present in many individuals. In a later analysis, TCR association rates were found to vary across HLA loci, with the most associated TCRs seen for DRB1 alleles and the fewest for HLA-C alleles. CMV serostatus was the only immune exposure information available for the cohort. A later analysis found that HLA-associated TCR beta chains were more clonally expanded and had lower generation probabilities than equally common non-associated chains. In vitro tests confirmed that a few of the cytomegalovirus-associated TCR beta chains recognize cytomegalovirus antigens. Because some donors lacked HLA typing at each locus, the association tests relied only on the typed subset. Only TCR beta chains were sequenced in this cohort, and the absence of alpha or paired-chain data limited detectable features. Cytomegalovirus status was reported to be diagnosed by the classifier with high specificity and sensitivity in both the original and validation cohorts. Specific HLA alleles were associated with 15,000 to 20,000 TCR beta sequences at a false discovery rate of 0.05 in a later analysis. A later genetic analysis reported fewer N-insertions in productive TCRs among donors in an Asian-associated ancestry cluster than the roughly 700-donor mean. A later analysis reported that several top co-occurrence clusters appeared linked to parvovirus B19, influenza, CMV and Epstein-Barr virus. A cluster of highly shared sequence variants was judged likely to represent a technical artifact of the sequencing pipeline.

Library generation was performed with the immunoSEQ multiplex PCR assay. For the multiplex PCR, a mixture combining 60 forward primers for TCR Vbeta segments and 13 reverse primers for TCR Jbeta segments was used. A multiplex PCR assay on genomic DNA amplified the CDR3 region of rearranged TCR beta genes. On the Illumina HiSeq System, the amplified TCR beta libraries were sequenced as 87-base-pair reads. Per the source publication's procedure: Across the 640 or so repertoires, a later analysis counted 60 million to 90 million unique TCR beta chains, around 11 million of which were shared by at least two donors. Raw reads were error-corrected and collapsed into unique sequences by a nearest-neighbor algorithm in which closely related sequences were merged to remove PCR and sequencing errors. V, D and J gene segments were assigned by aligning CDR3 sequences to IMGT reference sequences. Each retained sequence needed at least a six-nucleotide match to both a V gene segment and a J gene segment. A rearrangement counted as productive if the CDR3 had no stop codons and remained in frame with V and J, and every other rearrangement counted as non-productive. CDR3 was defined by IMGT convention, running from the second conserved V-encoded cysteine to the conserved J-encoded phenylalanine. The earlier analysis of about 530 of the donors excluded any sequence lacking an unambiguous match to a single V gene segment. An earlier analysis of several hundred of the donors called V segments functional above 56.7% productive rearrangements and segregating when the between-donor standard deviation exceeded 5%. A statistical classification framework was built for diagnosing cytomegalovirus status from the catalog of TCR beta chain sequences. In a later analysis, V and J genes were assigned by comparing TCR nucleotide sequences against IMGT/GENE-DB human TR gene sequences. The TCRdist pipeline was used in a later analysis to assign CDR3 sequences and most-parsimonious VDJ recombination scenarios. A later analysis defined each TCR beta chain by its CDR3 amino acid sequence plus V-gene family, and excluded reads lacking a unique V-gene family. In a later analysis, 500 to 650 highly shared, low-generation-probability nucleotide sequences were removed to address suspected cross-contamination and a sequencing artifact. A later analysis calculated a clonal expansion index for each public chain from normalized within-repertoire ranks of inferred template counts. A later analysis computed generation probabilities with a VDJ recombination model fitted to out-of-frame rearrangements, and checked the results against IGoR. Hypergeometric tests were used in a later analysis to score TCR-TCR, TCR-HLA and TCR-CMV co-occurrence, with a repertoire-size bias correction applied to the TCR pairs. False discovery rates were estimated in a later analysis by permuting HLA or CMV assignments 20 times. A later analysis grouped co-occurring TCRs with DBSCAN, adding TCRdist sequence similarity when clustering within HLA-allele-positive subsets. Repertoires with fewer than 30,000 or more than 120,000 public chains, plus five repertoires with anomalous nucleotide sharing, were excluded from co-occurrence clustering. Here the immuneACCESS table is served through TCRdb, limited to in-frame sequences with V and J called. Missing clones are a known gap in these copies; in checked studies unresolved V genes cover under half, and the rest lacks a known reason. The V and J calls and clone size come from that table; D and trimming were worked out from the DNA. Across this sample there are about 160,000 clones, with around 60% seen only once. Under 7.5% of the sample is in the top ten clones.

The sequence joins TRBV7-6 to TRBJ2-3; 8 middle bases align to TRBD2. The TCR was taken from a woman aged 60-75 years in good health and CMV-seropositive. The material sequenced was PBMCs. For the CDR3, the sequence is CASSFTSGATDTQYF. The DNA sequence follows: TGTGCCAGCAGTTTCACTAGCGGAGCCACAGATACGCAGTATTTT.